This T cell receptor (beta chain) was sequenced in a study of cytomegalovirus exposure and HLA in healthy donors. A single count supports this clone. PCR employed 60 Vbeta and 13 Jbeta primers. Method: immunoSEQ multiplex PCR; TCRdb's copy keeps in-frame clones and lacks some. There are roughly 72,000 clones in the sample; 79% occur only once, and about 22% lies in the top ten. From germline, CDR1 is SGDLS and CDR2 YYNGEE. The CDR3 extends over 13 amino acids. V lost 0 bases, J lost 5 bases, and 8 bases lay in between. The clonotype was recovered from a woman aged 40 to 50 in good health and CMV-seropositive. What was sequenced was PBMCs. V gene TRBV9 combines with J gene TRBJ2-5; TRBD1 is a possible D gene (6 bases). The CDR3 here is CASSVDRAETQYF. The CDR3 nucleotides are TGTGCCAGCAGCGTAGACAGGGCGGAGACCCAGTACTTC.